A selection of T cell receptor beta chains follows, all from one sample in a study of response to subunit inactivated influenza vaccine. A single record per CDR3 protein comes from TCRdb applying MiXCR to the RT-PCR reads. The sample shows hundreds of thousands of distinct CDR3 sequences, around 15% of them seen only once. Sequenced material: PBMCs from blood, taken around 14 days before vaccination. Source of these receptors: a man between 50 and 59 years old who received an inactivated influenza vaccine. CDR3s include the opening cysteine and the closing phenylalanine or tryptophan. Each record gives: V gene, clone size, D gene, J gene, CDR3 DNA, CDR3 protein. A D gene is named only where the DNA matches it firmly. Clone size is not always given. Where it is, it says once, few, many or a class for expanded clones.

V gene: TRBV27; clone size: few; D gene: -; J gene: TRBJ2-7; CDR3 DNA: TGTGCCAGCAGTTTACGAGCCTACAGCTCCTACGAGCAGTACTTC; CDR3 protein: CASSLRAYSSYEQYF
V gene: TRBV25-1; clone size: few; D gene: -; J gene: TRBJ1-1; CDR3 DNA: TGTGCCAGCAGTGTCGATACAGGGAGGAACACTGAAGCTTTCTTT; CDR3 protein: CASSVDTGRNTEAFF
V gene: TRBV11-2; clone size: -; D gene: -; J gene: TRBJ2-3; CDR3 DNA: TGTGCCAGCAGCTTATCTTTATCGGGCCGGAGGGGTACAGATACGCAGTATTTT; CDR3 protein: CASSLSLSGRRGTDTQYF
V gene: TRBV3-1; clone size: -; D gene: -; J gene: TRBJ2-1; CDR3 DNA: TGTGCCAGCAGCCCCGGGCGGACCGCCTACAATGAGCAGTTCTTC; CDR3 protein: CASSPGRTAYNEQFF
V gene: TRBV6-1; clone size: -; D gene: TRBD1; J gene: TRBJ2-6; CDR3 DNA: TGTGCCAGCAGTCCAGGGGGCGGTGGGGCCAACGTCCTGACTTTC; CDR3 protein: CASSPGGGGANVLTF
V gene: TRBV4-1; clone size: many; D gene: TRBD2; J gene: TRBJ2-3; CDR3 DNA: TGCGCCAGCAGCCAGGGACGGGGGGGCACAGATACGCAGTATTTT; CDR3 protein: CASSQGRGGTDTQYF
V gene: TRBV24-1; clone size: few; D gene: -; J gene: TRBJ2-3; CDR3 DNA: TGTGCCACCAGTGATGCCTATACAGGGAGGAGTAGCACAGATACGCAGTATTTT; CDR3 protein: CATSDAYTGRSSTDTQYF
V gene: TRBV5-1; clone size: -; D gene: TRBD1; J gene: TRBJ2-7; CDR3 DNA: TGCGCCAGCAGCTTGGCCAATGACAGGGGTTACGAGCAGTACTTC; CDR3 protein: CASSLANDRGYEQYF
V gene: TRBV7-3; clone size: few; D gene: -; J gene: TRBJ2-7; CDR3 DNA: TGTGCCAGCAGCTTAGGAGCCCTTGGGGCTGGCTACGAGCAGTACTTC; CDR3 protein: CASSLGALGAGYEQYF
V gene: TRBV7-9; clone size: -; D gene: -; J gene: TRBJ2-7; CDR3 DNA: TGTGCCAGCACTATACAGGGTACCTACGAGCAGTACTTC; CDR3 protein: CASTIQGTYEQYF
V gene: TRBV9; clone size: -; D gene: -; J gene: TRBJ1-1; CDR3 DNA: TGTGCCAGCAGCCTAACGCTGAGCACTGAAGCTTTCTTT; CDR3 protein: CASSLTLSTEAFF
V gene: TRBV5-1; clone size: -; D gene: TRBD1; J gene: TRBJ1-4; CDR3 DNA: TGCGCCAGCAGCTTGGCCGAGGGGGCGCCGGAAAAACTGTTTTTT; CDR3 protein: CASSLAEGAPEKLFF
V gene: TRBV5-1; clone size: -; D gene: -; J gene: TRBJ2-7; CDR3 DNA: TGCGCCAGCAGCCCGGAACTAGGAGGGGTCAACGAGCAGTACTTC; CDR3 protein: CASSPELGGVNEQYF
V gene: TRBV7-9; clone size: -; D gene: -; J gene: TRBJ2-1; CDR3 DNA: TGTGCCAGCAGCTTATTCGCCTCAAATGGGGATGAGCAGTTCTTC; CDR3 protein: CASSLFASNGDEQFF
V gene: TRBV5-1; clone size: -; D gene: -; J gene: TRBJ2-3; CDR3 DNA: TGCGCCAGCAGCTTTAGTACCGCCACAGATACGCAGTATTTT; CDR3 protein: CASSFSTATDTQYF
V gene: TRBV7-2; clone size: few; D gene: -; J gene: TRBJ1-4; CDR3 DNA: TGTGCCAGCAGCTTCGATTCCGGGGGGGCTAAGGAAAAACTGTTTTTT; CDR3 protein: CASSFDSGGAKEKLFF
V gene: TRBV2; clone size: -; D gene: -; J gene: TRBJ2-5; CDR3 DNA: TGTGCCAGCACCAGGGGGGACATCCCGGGGGAGACCCAGTACTTC; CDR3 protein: CASTRGDIPGETQYF
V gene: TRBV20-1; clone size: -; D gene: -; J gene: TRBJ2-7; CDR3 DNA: TGCAGTGCCCTGGGTACTGCTGGGGACCTCTACGAGCAGTACTTC; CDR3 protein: CSALGTAGDLYEQYF
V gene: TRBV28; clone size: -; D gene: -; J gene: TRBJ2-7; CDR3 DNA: TGTGCCAGCCTAGGGGGGGGGAACTACGAGCAGTACTTC; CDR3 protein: CASLGGGNYEQYF
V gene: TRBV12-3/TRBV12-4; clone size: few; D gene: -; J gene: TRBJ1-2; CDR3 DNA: TGTGCCAGCAGTTTCGAAAGGAGGAATGGCTACACCTTC; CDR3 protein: CASSFERRNGYTF
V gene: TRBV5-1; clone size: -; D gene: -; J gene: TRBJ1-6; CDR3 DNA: TGCGCCAGCAGCTTTGGGACTGCGCGAGGATCACCCCTCCACTTT; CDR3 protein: CASSFGTARGSPLHF
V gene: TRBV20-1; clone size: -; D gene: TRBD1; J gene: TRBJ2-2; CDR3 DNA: TGCAGTGCTAGACAGGACAGGGCCCCCACCGGGGAGCTGTTTTTT; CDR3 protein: CSARQDRAPTGELFF
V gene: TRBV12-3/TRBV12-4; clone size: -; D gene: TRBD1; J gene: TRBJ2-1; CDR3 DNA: TGTGCCAGCAGTTTAGTTTGGGACAGACCCTACAATGAGCAGTTCTTC; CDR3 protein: CASSLVWDRPYNEQFF
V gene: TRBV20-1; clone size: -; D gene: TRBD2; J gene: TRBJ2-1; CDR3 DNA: TGCAGTGCTCTACCTACTAGCGGGGGGGCCAGGGAGCAGTTCTTC; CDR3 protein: CSALPTSGGAREQFF
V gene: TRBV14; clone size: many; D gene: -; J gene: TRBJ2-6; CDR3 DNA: TGTGCCAGCAGCCAGACAGGAACTGGGGCCAACGTCCTGACTTTC; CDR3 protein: CASSQTGTGANVLTF
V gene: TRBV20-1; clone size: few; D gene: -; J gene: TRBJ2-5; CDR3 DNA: TGCAGTGCTAGAGATCCGGCGCGGGCCCAGTACTTC; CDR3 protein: CSARDPARAQYF
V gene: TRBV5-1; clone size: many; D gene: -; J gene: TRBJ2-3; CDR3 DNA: TGCGCCAGCAGGATCATAAGTAGCACAGATACGCAGTATTTT; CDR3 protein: CASRIISSTDTQYF